This TCR beta chain was sequenced during a study of OX40 agonist ivuxolimab in advanced cancers. Sequencing was performed with immunoSEQ multiplex PCR; in TCRdb, only in-frame clones are kept and a portion is missing. The table shows tens of thousands of clones, with about nine tenths occurring only once. Peripheral blood came from all dose cohorts at three timepoints. This clone was observed a handful of times. This CDR3 is 15 amino acids long. The germline gives CDR1 LNHDA, CDR2 SQIVND (reference sequence). The V end lost 7 bases, the J end lost 0 bases, and 13 bases lay between the germline ends. The TCR was taken from an adult with an advanced solid tumor such as melanoma, head and neck, liver or kidney cancer. The rearrangement links TRBV19 to TRBJ1-5; D unresolved. The sample here was CD4+ or CD8+ T cells sorted from blood, taken in a trial of the OX40 agonist ivuxolimab. The CDR3 loop is CASTEGRYSNQPQHF. CDR3 bases: TGTGCCAGTACCGAAGGACGGTATAGCAATCAGCCCCAGCATTTT.